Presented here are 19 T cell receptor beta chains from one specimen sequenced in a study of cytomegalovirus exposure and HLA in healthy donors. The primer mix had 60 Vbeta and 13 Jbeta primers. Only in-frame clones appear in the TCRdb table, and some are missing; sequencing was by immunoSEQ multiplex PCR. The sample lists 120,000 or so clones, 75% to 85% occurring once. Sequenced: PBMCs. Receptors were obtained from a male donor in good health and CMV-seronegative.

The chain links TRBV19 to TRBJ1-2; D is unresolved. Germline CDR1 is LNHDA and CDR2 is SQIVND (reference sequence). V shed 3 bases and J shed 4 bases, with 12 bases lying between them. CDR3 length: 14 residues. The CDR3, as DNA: TGTGCCAGTAGTATTATCGGAGGCCTCTATGGCTACACCTTC. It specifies CASSIIGGLYGYTF. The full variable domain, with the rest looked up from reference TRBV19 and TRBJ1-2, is DGGITQSPKYLFRKEGQNVTLSCEQNLNHDAMYWYRQDPGQGLRLIYYSQIVNDFQKGDIAEGYSVSREKKESFPLTVTSAQKNPTAFYLCASSIIGGLYGYTFGSGTRLTVV.

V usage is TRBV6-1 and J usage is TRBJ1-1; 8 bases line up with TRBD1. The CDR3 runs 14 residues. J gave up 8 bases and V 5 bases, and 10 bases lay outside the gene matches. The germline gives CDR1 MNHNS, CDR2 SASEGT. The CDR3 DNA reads TGTGCCAGCAGTTCTCGGACAGGGAGAAGCGAAGCTTTCTTT. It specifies CASSSRTGRSEAFF.

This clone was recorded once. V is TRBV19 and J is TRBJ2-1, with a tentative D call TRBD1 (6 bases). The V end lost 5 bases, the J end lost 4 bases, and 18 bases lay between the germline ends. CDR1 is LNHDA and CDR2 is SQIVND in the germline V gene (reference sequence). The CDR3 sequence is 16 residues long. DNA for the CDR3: TGTGCCAGTAGTCCCCGCCGGGACAAGCCATACAATGAGCAGTTCTTC. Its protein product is CASSPRRDKPYNEQFF.

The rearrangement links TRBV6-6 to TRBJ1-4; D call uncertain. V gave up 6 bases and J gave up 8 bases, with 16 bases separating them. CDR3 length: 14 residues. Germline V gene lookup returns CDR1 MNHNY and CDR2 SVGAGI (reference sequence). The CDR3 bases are TGTGCCAGCAGCCTACCCGGACTGAAGGAAAAACTGTTTTTT. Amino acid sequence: CASSLPGLKEKLFF.

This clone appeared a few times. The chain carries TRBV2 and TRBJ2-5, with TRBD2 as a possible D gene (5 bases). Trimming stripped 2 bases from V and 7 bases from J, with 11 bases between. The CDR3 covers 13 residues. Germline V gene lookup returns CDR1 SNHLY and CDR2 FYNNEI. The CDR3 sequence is CASSEIVGGTQYF. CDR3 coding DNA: TGTGCCAGCAGTGAAATTGTAGGAGGGACCCAGTACTTC.

This CDR3 is CASSRGTAYGYTF. The CDR3 nucleotides read TGTGCCAGCAGCCGGGGGACGGCTTATGGCTACACCTTC. The V and J genes are TRBV7-6 and TRBJ1-2, with TRBD1 as a possible D gene (5 bases). The CDR3 is 13 residues long. Trimming removed 5 bases from V and 5 bases from J, with 12 bases in between. CDR1 and CDR2 from the germline V gene are SGHVS and FNYEAQ.

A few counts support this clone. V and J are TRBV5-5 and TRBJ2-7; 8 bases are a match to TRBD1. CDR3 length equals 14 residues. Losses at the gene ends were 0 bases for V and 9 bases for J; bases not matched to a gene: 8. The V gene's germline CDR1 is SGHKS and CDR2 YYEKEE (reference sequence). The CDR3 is CASSLAGGSGWQYF. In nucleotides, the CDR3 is TGTGCCAGCAGCTTGGCAGGGGGCAGTGGGTGGCAGTACTTC. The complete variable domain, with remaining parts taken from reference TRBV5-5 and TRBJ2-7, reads DAGVTQSPTHLIKTRGQQVTLRCSPISGHKSVSWYQQVLGQGPQFIFQYYEKEERGRGNFPDRFSARQFPNYSSELNVNALLLGDSALYLCASSLAGGSGWQYFGPGTRLTVT.

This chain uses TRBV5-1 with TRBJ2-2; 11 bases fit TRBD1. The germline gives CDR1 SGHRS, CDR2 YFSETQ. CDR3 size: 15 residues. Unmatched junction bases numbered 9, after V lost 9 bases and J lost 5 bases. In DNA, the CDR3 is TGCGCCATTCAGACGGGACAGGGGGATACCGGGGAGCTGTTTTTT. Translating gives CAIQTGQGDTGELFF.

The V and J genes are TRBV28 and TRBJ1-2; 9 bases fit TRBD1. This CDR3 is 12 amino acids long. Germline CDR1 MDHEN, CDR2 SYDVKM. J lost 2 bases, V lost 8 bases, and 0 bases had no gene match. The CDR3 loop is CASGTGNYGYTF. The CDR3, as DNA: TGTGCCAGCGGGACAGGGAACTATGGCTACACCTTC.

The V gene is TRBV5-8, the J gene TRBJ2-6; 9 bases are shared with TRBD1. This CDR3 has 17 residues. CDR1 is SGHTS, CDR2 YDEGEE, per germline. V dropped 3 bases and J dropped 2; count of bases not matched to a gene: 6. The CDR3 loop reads CASSSGDRATGANVLTF. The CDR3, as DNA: TGTGCCAGCAGCTCCGGGGACAGGGCGACTGGGGCCAACGTCCTGACTTTC.

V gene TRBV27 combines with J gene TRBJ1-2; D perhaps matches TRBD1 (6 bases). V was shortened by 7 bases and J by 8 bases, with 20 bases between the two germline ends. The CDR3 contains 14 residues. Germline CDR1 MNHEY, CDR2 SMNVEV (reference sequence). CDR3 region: CASTHPGGAMGYTF. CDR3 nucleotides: TGTGCCAGCACTCACCCGGGGGGGGCGATGGGCTACACCTTC.

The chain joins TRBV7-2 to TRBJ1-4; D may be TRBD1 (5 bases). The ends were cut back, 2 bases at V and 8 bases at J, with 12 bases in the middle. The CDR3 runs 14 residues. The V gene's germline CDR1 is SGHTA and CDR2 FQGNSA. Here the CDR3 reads CASSLTGDFEKLFF. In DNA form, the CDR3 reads TGTGCCAGCAGCTTAACAGGCGATTTCGAAAAACTGTTTTTT.

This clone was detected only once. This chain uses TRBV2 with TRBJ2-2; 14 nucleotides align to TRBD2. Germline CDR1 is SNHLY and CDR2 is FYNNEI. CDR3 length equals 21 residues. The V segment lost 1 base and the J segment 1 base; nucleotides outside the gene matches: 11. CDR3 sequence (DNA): TGTGCCAGCAGTGAAGATGGACTAGCGGGAGGCCGCCTTGTGAACACCGGGGAGCTGTTTTTT. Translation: CASSEDGLAGGRLVNTGELFF.

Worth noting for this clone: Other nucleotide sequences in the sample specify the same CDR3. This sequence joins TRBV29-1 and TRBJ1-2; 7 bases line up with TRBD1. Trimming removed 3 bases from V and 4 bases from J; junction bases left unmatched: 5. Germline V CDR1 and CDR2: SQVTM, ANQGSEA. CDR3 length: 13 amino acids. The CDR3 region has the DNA TGCAGCGTTGACCGACAGGGCGGCTATGGCTACACCTTC. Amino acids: CSVDRQGGYGYTF.

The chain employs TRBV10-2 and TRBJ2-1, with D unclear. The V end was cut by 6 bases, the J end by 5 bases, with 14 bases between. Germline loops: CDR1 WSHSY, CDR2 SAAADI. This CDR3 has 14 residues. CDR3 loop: CASSEVSMNNEQFF. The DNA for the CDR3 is TGCGCCAGCAGCGAAGTTTCTATGAACAATGAGCAGTTCTTC.

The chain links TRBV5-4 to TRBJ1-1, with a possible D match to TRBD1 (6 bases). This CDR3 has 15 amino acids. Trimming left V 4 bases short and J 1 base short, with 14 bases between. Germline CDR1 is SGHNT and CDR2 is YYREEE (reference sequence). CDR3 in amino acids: CASSGTRGPNTEAFF. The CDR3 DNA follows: TGTGCCAGCAGCGGGACCAGGGGCCCGAACACTGAAGCTTTCTTT.

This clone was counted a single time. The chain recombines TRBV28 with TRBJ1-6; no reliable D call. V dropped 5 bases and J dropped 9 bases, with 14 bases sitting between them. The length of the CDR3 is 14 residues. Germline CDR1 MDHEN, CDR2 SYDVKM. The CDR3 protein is CASSPPAQVSPLHF. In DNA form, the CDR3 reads TGTGCCAGCAGTCCCCCCGCACAAGTTTCACCCCTCCACTTT.

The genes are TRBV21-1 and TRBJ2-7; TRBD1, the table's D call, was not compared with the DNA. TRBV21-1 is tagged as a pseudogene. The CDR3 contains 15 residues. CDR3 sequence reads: CASLPGNRGTYEQYF. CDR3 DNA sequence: TGTGCCAGCCTCCCCGGGAACAGGGGGACCTACGAGCAGTACTTC.

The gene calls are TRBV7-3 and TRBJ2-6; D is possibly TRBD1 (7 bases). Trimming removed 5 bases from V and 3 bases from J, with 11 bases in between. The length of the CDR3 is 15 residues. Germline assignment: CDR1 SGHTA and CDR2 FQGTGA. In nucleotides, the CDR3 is TGTGCCAGCAGCCCAGGGGGACTTGGGGCCAACGTCCTGACTTTC. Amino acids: CASSPGGLGANVLTF.